The 20 T cell receptor beta chains in this list originate from one sample, sequenced in a study of shared clonotypes between healthy human individuals. TCRdb's table, derived via immunoSEQ multiplex PCR, lists solely in-frame clones and lacks some. The sample holds around 1.9 million clones, just over 90% seen once. In the naive CD8 group, cells lacked CD45RO and were positively selected for CCR7, so terminally differentiated effector memory CD45RA+ cells were left out. The sample was naive CD8+ T cells from PBMCs. These receptors were obtained from a man aged 18 to 30 in good health. Some clones in this sample may be carry-over from other donors' samples.

This clone showed up just once. The chain is built from TRBV27 and TRBJ2-3; TRBD2 aligns across 8 bases. The CDR3 consists of 18 residues. V lost 6 bases, J lost 4 bases, and 18 bases stayed unmatched. Germline V gene lookup returns CDR1 MNHEY and CDR2 SMNVEV (reference sequence). Here the CDR3 reads CASSPERGSGASADTQYF. CDR3 nucleotides: TGTGCCAGCAGCCCAGAAAGGGGTAGCGGGGCCAGCGCAGATACGCAGTATTTT.

The CDR3 is CASSASGSSADTQYF. The CDR3 nucleotides read TGTGCCAGCTCTGCTAGCGGGAGTAGTGCAGATACGCAGTATTTT. V usage is TRBV9 and J usage is TRBJ2-3; TRBD2 matches at 10 bases. J was trimmed by 4 bases and V by 7 bases; bases with no gene match: 9. This CDR3 comprises 15 residues. CDR1 SGDLS and CDR2 YYNGEE come from the germline V gene.

The J gene is TRBJ2-1, the V gene TRBV9, with D tentatively TRBD2 (6 bases). V lost 0 bases and J 0 bases, leaving 16 bases between the germline ends. The CDR3 runs to 18 residues. Germline loops: CDR1 SGDLS, CDR2 YYNGEE. In nucleotides, the CDR3 is TGTGCCAGCAGCGTAGATGGAGGGCCACGTTCCTCCTACAATGAGCAGTTCTTC. This encodes CASSVDGGPRSSYNEQFF.

The V call is TRBV4-1, the J call TRBJ2-7, with 9 bases lining up with TRBD1. V gave up 8 bases and J gave up 3 bases; unmatched junction bases: 8. The CDR3 covers 14 residues. From germline, CDR1 is MGHRA and CDR2 YSYEKL. The CDR3 region is CASQPGQGHYEQYF. DNA of the CDR3: TGCGCCAGCCAACCGGGACAGGGACACTACGAGCAGTACTTC.

The table lists this clone with a count of one. V is TRBV7-9 and J is TRBJ1-2; 7 nucleotides agree with TRBD1. The CDR3 runs 12 residues. Germline V gene sequence: CDR1 SEHNR, CDR2 FQNEAQ (reference sequence). V trimming: 6 bases; J trimming: 6 bases; junction bases outside the gene matches: 4. CDR3 nucleotides: TGTGCCAGCAGTACCGGGACAGATGGCTACACCTTC. This sequence encodes CASSTGTDGYTF.

V and J are TRBV27 and TRBJ2-5; no firm D call. The germline CDR1 and CDR2 sequences are MNHEY and SMNVEV (reference sequence). The CDR3 length is 14 residues. The V and J ends lost 1 base and 0 bases respectively, with 6 bases between them. The CDR3 bases are TGTGCCAGCAGTTTATACGGGTACCAAGAGACCCAGTACTTC. It encodes CASSLYGYQETQYF.

V and J are TRBV27 and TRBJ2-5; 7 bases fit TRBD1. This CDR3 has 16 residues. With 0 bases clipped from V and 5 bases from J, the junction kept 9 bases outside the gene matches. Germline CDR1 is MNHEY and CDR2 is SMNVEV (reference sequence). The CDR3 loop is CASSLSTLRGMETQYF. In DNA form, the CDR3 reads TGTGCCAGCAGTTTATCGACGCTCAGGGGGATGGAGACCCAGTACTTC.

The gene calls are TRBV5-4 and TRBJ2-7; 9 bases map to TRBD1. Germline V lookup: CDR1 SGHNT, CDR2 YYREEE (reference sequence). Trimming removed 7 bases from V and 7 bases from J; junction bases left unmatched: 6. The CDR3 extends over 12 amino acids. DNA for the CDR3: TGTGCCAGCGGAAGGGACAGGGATGAGCAGTACTTC. Translated, it gives CASGRDRDEQYF.

The rearrangement uses TRBV7-3 and TRBJ1-1; no clear D. Germline lookup yields CDR1 SGHTA and CDR2 FQGTGA. The CDR3 is made up of 13 amino acids. Trimming left V 5 bases short and J 2 bases short, with 9 bases between. The CDR3 here is CASSQLGNTEAFF. In DNA, the CDR3 is TGTGCCAGCAGCCAACTCGGCAACACTGAAGCTTTCTTT.

The CDR3 region has the DNA TGTGCCAGCAGTTACTCGACATACGGAACCGTCGGGCAGTTCTTC. Protein sequence: CASSYSTYGTVGQFF. The chain links TRBV6-5 to TRBJ2-1; D is unclear. The germline V gene has CDR1 MNHEY and CDR2 SVGAGI. V lost 0 bases and J lost 12, with 18 bases in between. The CDR3 covers 15 residues.

The chain couples TRBV9 to TRBJ2-2; 14 nucleotides line up with TRBD2. The CDR3 totals 16 residues. The trim removed 4 bases at V and 5 bases at J, leaving 4 bases unmatched. Germline values: CDR1 SGDLS, CDR2 YYNGEE. CDR3 DNA: TGTGCCAGCAGCTTCCGGACTAGCGGGGGGACCGGGGAGCTGTTTTTT. Translated, it gives CASSFRTSGGTGELFF.

The genes are TRBV18 and TRBJ2-7; possibly TRBD2 for D (6 bases). The V end lost 3 bases, the J end lost 4 bases, and 10 bases lay between the germline ends. This CDR3 has 13 amino acids. CDR1 KGHSH and CDR2 LQKENI come from the germline V gene. CDR3 sequence: CASSPPGRYEQYF. The CDR3 bases are TGTGCCAGCTCACCCCCCGGGAGATACGAGCAGTACTTC.

This clone was observed once. The CDR3 region has the DNA TGCGCCAGCAGCCAAGAACGGACAGGGGGTTCCTACGAGCAGTACTTC. It yields the protein CASSQERTGGSYEQYF. V and J are TRBV4-1 and TRBJ2-7; TRBD1 aligns across 10 bases. Germline-derived CDR1 and CDR2 are MGHRA and YSYEKL. There are 16 residues in the CDR3. V was clipped by 0 bases and J by 1 base; unmatched bases: 3.

V usage is TRBV15 and J usage is TRBJ2-3; 9 bases fit TRBD2. From germline, CDR1 is LNHNV and CDR2 YYDKDF (reference sequence). The V and J ends lost 3 bases and 7 bases, in that order; junction bases with no gene match: 8. The CDR3 spans 15 residues. The CDR3 loop reads CATSSKGGRANTQYF. The CDR3 DNA follows: TGTGCCACCAGCAGTAAGGGCGGGAGGGCCAATACGCAGTATTTT.

Regarding this clone: Other DNA sequences in this specimen translate into the identical CDR3. This chain's CDR3 is CASSLGRTYGYTF. CDR3 bases: TGTGCCAGCAGTTTGGGTCGGACCTATGGCTACACCTTC. The chain has TRBV27 and TRBJ1-2; no clear D gene. Trimming cost V 3 bases and J 4 bases, with 9 bases left between them. From germline, CDR1 is MNHEY and CDR2 SMNVEV (reference sequence). There are 13 residues in the CDR3.

The V and J genes are TRBV9 and TRBJ2-7; 7 nucleotides match TRBD1. Trimming removed 7 bases from V and 2 bases from J; junction bases left unmatched: 3. Germline V lookup: CDR1 SGDLS, CDR2 YYNGEE. The CDR3 sequence is 12 residues long. The CDR3 nucleotides read TGTGCCAGCGGGGACAGAACCTACGAGCAGTACTTC. Encoded protein: CASGDRTYEQYF.

The chain couples TRBV15 to TRBJ2-3; 10 nucleotides match TRBD2. The CDR3 runs to 16 residues. V lost 4 bases, J lost 3 bases, and 7 bases stayed unmatched. The V gene's germline CDR1 is LNHNV and CDR2 YYDKDF (reference sequence). The CDR3 DNA reads TGTGCCACCAGCACTCGGACTAGCGGATGGACAGATACGCAGTATTTT. Translating it yields CATSTRTSGWTDTQYF.

The chain employs TRBV7-6 and TRBJ2-4; either TRBD1 or TRBD2 may supply D (5 bases each). CDR3 length: 14 residues. V lost 5 bases to trimming and J lost 8 bases, with 16 bases between them. Germline lookup yields CDR1 SGHVS and CDR2 FNYEAQ. This CDR3 is CASSTRDPQDIQYF. CDR3 nucleotide sequence: TGTGCCAGCAGCACCCGGGACCCCCAAGACATTCAGTACTTC. The variable domain in full, with the rest retrieved from reference TRBV7-6 and TRBJ2-4, is GAGVSQSPRYKVTKRGQDVALRCDPISGHVSLYWYRQALGQGPEFLTYFNYEAQQDKSGLPNDRFSAERPEGSISTLTIQRTEQRDSAMYRCASSTRDPQDIQYFGAGTRLSVL.

This chain connects TRBV11-2 to TRBJ2-7, with 11 bases identical to TRBD2. J lost 0 bases, V lost 4 bases, and 5 bases had no gene match. The CDR3 extends over 16 amino acids. Per the germline V gene, CDR1 is SGHAT and CDR2 is FQNNGV. The CDR3 region has the DNA TGTGCCAGCAGCTCTCGGGGACTAGCGGCCTCCTACGAGCAGTACTTC. Translating gives CASSSRGLAASYEQYF.

This clone appeared a single time. Other DNA sequences of this sample code for an identical CDR3. The chain has TRBV10-3 and TRBJ2-7; tentatively, D is TRBD2 (6 bases). The CDR3 is 15 residues long. Trimming removed 0 bases at V and 1 base at J, with 10 bases between. Germline V lookup: CDR1 ENHRY, CDR2 SYGVKD. In DNA form, the CDR3 reads TGTGCCATCAGTGAGTCCCCGGGACTGTCCTACGAGCAGTACTTC. Its translation is CAISESPGLSYEQYF.